This T cell receptor beta chain was captured by sequencing in a study of T-cell memory formation after mild COVID-19. Study-wide points: Clones shrinking between day 15 and 85 showed a balanced CD4/CD8 split, and those that grew later tilted toward CD4+.

Germline assignment: CDR1 DFQATT and CDR2 SNEGSKA (reference sequence). The CDR3 has 17 amino acids. The V segment lost 0 bases and the J segment 2 bases; nucleotides outside the gene matches: 8. A note on this clonotype: Its antigen is as yet unknown.

5'RACE primed at constant segments yielded TCR alpha and TCR beta cDNA libraries bearing sample barcodes and UMIs. MiXCR was run by TCRdb on the 5' RACE reads, yielding one entry per CDR3 protein. The sample contains 400,000 or so distinct CDR3 sequences, around a fifth of which appear only once. The sample was PBMCs or a T cell subset sorted from them (not recorded which). V and J are TRBV20-1 and TRBJ2-7; 12 positions match TRBD2. The sequence came from an adult woman who had mild COVID-19 (a few samples of this study predate the infection). Cell type and time point are not known. The CDR3 is CSARERLAGVPPYEQYF. The CDR3 DNA reads TGCAGTGCTAGAGAGCGACTAGCGGGGGTTCCCCCCTACGAGCAGTACTTC.